Shown below are 15 T cell receptor beta chains from a single sample sequenced in a study of OX40 agonist ivuxolimab in advanced cancers. Assay used: immunoSEQ multiplex PCR; TCRdb lists only in-frame clones, some missing. The sample holds almost 50,000 clones, 84% seen once. This specimen consisted of CD4+ or CD8+ T cells sorted from blood, obtained in a trial of the OX40 agonist ivuxolimab. All receptors come from an adult with an advanced solid tumor such as melanoma, head and neck, liver or kidney cancer.

V is TRBV10-3 and J is TRBJ2-2; 7 positions match TRBD1. The V gene end was trimmed by 6 bases and the J gene end by 0 bases; junction bases not matched to a gene: 4. Germline V gives CDR1 ENHRY, CDR2 SYGVKD. This CDR3 is built from 15 residues. CDR3 sequence (DNA): TGTGCCATCAGCGGGGACAGCGCGAACACCGGGGAGCTGTTTTTT. As protein: CAISGDSANTGELFF.

The chain recombines TRBV6-6 with TRBJ1-2; no reliable D call. This CDR3 comprises 14 residues. Per the germline V gene, CDR1 is MNHNY and CDR2 is SVGAGI (reference sequence). The germline V and J ends were trimmed by 1 base and 6 bases, with 12 bases remaining between them. For the CDR3, the DNA is TGTGCCAGCAGTTACTTAGCCGGGTCTGATGGCTACACCTTC. This gives the protein CASSYLAGSDGYTF.

This chain links TRBV7-2 with TRBJ2-7; D may be TRBD2 (5 bases). CDR3 length equals 13 residues. Trimming cost V 3 bases and J 7 bases, with 13 bases left between them. CDR1 and CDR2 (germline): SGHTA, FQGNSA. The CDR3 spells CASSFWTGREQYF. The CDR3 region has the DNA TGTGCCAGCAGCTTCTGGACTGGTAGGGAGCAGTACTTC.

The gene calls are TRBV18 and TRBJ2-3; the D gene is possibly TRBD2 (5 bases). CDR1 and CDR2 from the germline V gene are KGHSH and LQKENI. The CDR3 totals 18 residues. V lost 2 bases to trimming and J lost 0 bases, with 18 bases between them. In DNA, the CDR3 is TGTGCCAGCTCACCAATCGGACTCCGAACAACTAGCACAGATACGCAGTATTTT. Translated: CASSPIGLRTTSTDTQYF.

The chain carries TRBV18 and TRBJ1-3; D uncertain. Germline V CDR1 and CDR2: KGHSH, LQKENI. This CDR3 region has 14 residues. V was trimmed by 8 bases and J by 4 bases, leaving 15 bases between them. The CDR3 spells CASAAGGIGNTIYF. CDR3 nucleotides: TGTGCCAGCGCAGCCGGAGGGATCGGAAACACCATATATTTT.

This chain uses TRBV5-1 with TRBJ1-1, with D unclear. This CDR3 contains 12 residues. V dropped 4 bases and J dropped 1 base, with 5 bases sitting between them. Per the germline V gene, CDR1 is SGHRS and CDR2 is YFSETQ. In nucleotides, the CDR3 is TGCGCCAGCAGCCAAAGGAACACTGAAGCTTTCTTT. It is translated as CASSQRNTEAFF.

This chain joins TRBV28 and TRBJ2-5; unclear D gene. V lost 5 bases, J lost 5 bases, and 15 bases lay in between. The CDR3 contains 14 residues. Germline loops: CDR1 MDHEN, CDR2 SYDVKM. The CDR3 sequence: CASSDLNGLETQYF. CDR3 DNA: TGTGCCAGCAGTGACCTTAACGGGTTGGAGACCCAGTACTTC.

This clone appeared a few times. The chain joins TRBV7-2 to TRBJ2-7, with TRBD2 identical over 7 bases. Germline lookup yields CDR1 SGHTA and CDR2 FQGNSA. The V segment lost 5 bases and the J segment 12 bases; nucleotides outside the gene matches: 13. The CDR3 runs 13 residues. The CDR3 loop is CASSPFSGGRLYF. The CDR3 DNA reads TGTGCCAGCAGCCCCTTTTCGGGCGGGAGACTGTACTTC. Complete variable domain (other parts from reference TRBV7-2 and TRBJ2-7): GAGVSQSPSNKVTEKGKDVELRCDPISGHTALYWYRQSLGQGLEFLIYFQGNSAPDKSGLPSDRFSAERTGGSVSTLTIQRTQQEDSAVYLCASSPFSGGRLYFGPGTRLTVT.

The V and J genes are TRBV5-1 and TRBJ1-2; D is possibly TRBD1 (6 bases). Germline values: CDR1 SGHRS, CDR2 YFSETQ. This CDR3 region has 13 residues. With 2 bases removed from V and 8 bases from J, the gap between germline ends came to 13 bases. The CDR3 reads CASSLDSTGGYTF. In DNA form, the CDR3 reads TGCGCCAGCAGCTTAGACAGTACAGGGGGCTACACCTTC.

On this clone: At one of its ends the junction is not consistent with the germline gene, which may arise from a read error. V is TRBV6-1 and J is TRBJ1-5, with 10 nucleotides matching TRBD1. The CDR3 has 16 residues. CDR1 is MNHNS and CDR2 is SASEGT in the germline V gene. The CDR3 sequence is CASREGTGANNQPQHF. The DNA of the CDR3 is TGTGCCAGCAGGGAAGGGACAGGGGCCAACAATCAGCCCCAGCATTTT.

The chain carries TRBV28 and TRBJ1-4; D is unclear. Deletions cut 11 bases from V and 8 bases from J, with 15 bases between. The germline V gene encodes CDR1 MDHEN and CDR2 SYDVKM. CDR3 length: 12 amino acids. This CDR3 reads CAGGALPEKLFF. The CDR3 nucleotides are TGTGCCGGAGGAGCCCTCCCCGAAAAACTGTTTTTT.

V and J are TRBV29-1 and TRBJ2-5, with 9 bases lining up with TRBD1. The V segment lost 6 bases and the J segment 1 base; nucleotides outside the gene matches: 9. Germline values: CDR1 SQVTM, CDR2 ANQGSEA. The CDR3 totals 15 residues. CDR3 nucleotides: TGCAGCGTGGCGGGACAGGGAACAACCCAAGAGACCCAGTACTTC. Protein product: CSVAGQGTTQETQYF.

The chain recombines TRBV28 with TRBJ2-1; no definite D call. Trimming shortened V by 6 bases and J by 0 bases, and 12 bases separated the two germline ends. CDR1 and CDR2 (germline): MDHEN, SYDVKM. This CDR3 has 15 residues. The CDR3 protein is CASRGLRSSYNEQFF. CDR3 bases: TGTGCCAGCAGGGGCCTGCGGAGCTCCTACAATGAGCAGTTCTTC.

The table lists this clone with a few counts. V and J are TRBV28 and TRBJ2-7; D is uncertain. Germline lookup yields CDR1 MDHEN and CDR2 SYDVKM. The CDR3 is made up of 11 amino acids. The ends were cut back, 5 bases at V and 3 bases at J, with 5 bases in the middle. The chain's CDR3 is CASSQSYEQYF. CDR3 nucleotide sequence: TGTGCCAGCAGTCAAAGCTACGAGCAGTACTTC.

This chain joins TRBV5-1 and TRBJ1-2, with D hard to call. In germline, CDR1 is SGHRS, CDR2 YFSETQ. This CDR3 is built from 14 residues. Trimming shortened V by 0 bases and J by 3 bases, and 9 bases separated the two germline ends. The CDR3 is CASSLGPGDYGYTF. The DNA of the CDR3 is TGCGCCAGCAGCTTGGGCCCGGGCGACTATGGCTACACCTTC.